The text below deals with one T cell receptor (beta chain). Its antigen is unknown. A single record per CDR3 protein comes from TCRdb applying MiXCR to the reads. The sample records approximately 150,000 distinct CDR3 sequences, 17% being singletons. The data originate from a study of T cell repertoires in cytomegalovirus infection. The wider study: In public TCR beta signatures, there were indications of both CMV infection and matching HLA type. Regarding the study as a whole: Predominance within the ex vivo response was attributable to HLA-C-restricted CMV-specific TCR beta clonotypes.

The sequence derives from a human donor in good health (CMV status not recorded). Some clones in this sample may be carry-over from other donors' samples. The sequenced sample consisted of CD8+ T cells from PBMCs.

The CDR3 protein is CASSGTGGPTEAFF. In nucleotides, the CDR3 is TGTGCCAGCAGTGGGACAGGGGGACCCACTGAAGCTTTCTTT. The V call is TRBV2, the J call TRBJ1-1, with 10 bases matching TRBD1. This CDR3 region has 14 residues. The junction had 3 bases not matched to a gene; V was cut back by 4 bases and J by 4 bases. Germline V gives CDR1 SNHLY, CDR2 FYNNEI.